This is a list of T cell receptor beta chains from one sample in a study of early T cells in non-severe SARS-CoV-2 infection. In TCRdb, the 5' RACE reads were re-called with MiXCR into one record per CDR3 protein. The sample has nearly 60,000 distinct CDR3 sequences, roughly an eighth seen once. Source material: whole blood. The receptors were sampled from an adult who was a healthcare worker with PCR-confirmed SARS-CoV-2 infection or an uninfected control (not recorded which). Each CDR3 is given without its conserved first and last residue. The D gene is left open where the match is weak.

CDR3aa | j_gene | v_gene | d_gene
ASSLDGANQPQH | TRBJ1-5 | TRBV11-2 | -
ASSVHRSGGQY | TRBJ2-7 | TRBV28 | -
ASSSMNTGELF | TRBJ2-2 | TRBV19 | -
ASSKSHMDEQY | TRBJ2-7 | TRBV21-1 | -
ASSPGQVNNEQF | TRBJ2-1 | TRBV28 | TRBD1
ASTMGLNSYEQY | TRBJ2-7 | TRBV12-3/TRBV12-4 | -
ASSSAGTQY | TRBJ2-3 | TRBV27 | -
AISETQGYGYT | TRBJ1-2 | TRBV10-3 | TRBD1
ASSEDWTGRYEQY | TRBJ2-7 | TRBV25-1 | TRBD1
ASSLEGVGSYEQY | TRBJ2-7 | TRBV7-3 | -
ASSRDRGSDEQY | TRBJ2-7 | TRBV18 | TRBD1
ASSLPGQSSYEQY | TRBJ2-7 | TRBV28 | -
ASSGGGNQPQH | TRBJ1-5 | TRBV19 | -
ASSDGVAGAYEQY | TRBJ2-7 | TRBV9 | TRBD2
ASSLALAGGRDTQY | TRBJ2-3 | TRBV7-2 | TRBD2
SVKETYEQY | TRBJ2-7 | TRBV29-1 | -
ASQSSYEQY | TRBJ2-7 | TRBV6-6 | -
ASSPGQTNEQF | TRBJ2-1 | TRBV28 | TRBD1
ASSVIPAWRVYQNIQY | TRBJ2-4 | TRBV9 | -
ATSDQTRYT | TRBJ1-2 | TRBV24-1 | -
AISKGEDGYT | TRBJ1-2 | TRBV10-3 | -
ASSQGQGGANVLT | TRBJ2-6 | TRBV3-1 | TRBD1
ASSPGLNGYT | TRBJ1-2 | TRBV28 | -
SAREYNEQF | TRBJ2-1 | TRBV20-1 | -
ASSSPPHVAGPRWTQY | TRBJ2-5 | TRBV7-2 | TRBD2
ASRHLSNQPQH | TRBJ1-5 | TRBV6-2/TRBV6-3 | -
ASSLGTGSGNTIY | TRBJ1-3 | TRBV27 | TRBD1
ASSEYPLAGGPSTQY | TRBJ2-3 | TRBV25-1 | TRBD2
ATSRGREETQY | TRBJ2-5 | TRBV15 | -
SVRRDNYGYT | TRBJ1-2 | TRBV29-1 | -
SVVAVGRQGEQY | TRBJ2-7 | TRBV29-1 | -
ASSQGVVGYGYT | TRBJ1-2 | TRBV14 | -
STISTSGPLGEQF | TRBJ2-1 | TRBV29-1 | TRBD2
ASSFAAGKNIQY | TRBJ2-4 | TRBV7-9 | -
ASSPGGRGEKLF | TRBJ1-4 | TRBV12-3/TRBV12-4 | TRBD1
ASLRQGYEQY | TRBJ2-7 | TRBV7-6 | TRBD1
ASSQKGVRNYGYT | TRBJ1-2 | TRBV11-2 | -
ASSQDSDQNEQF | TRBJ2-1 | TRBV7-9 | -
ASSPQSFSNQPQH | TRBJ1-5 | TRBV6-6 | -
STDRDGYT | TRBJ1-2 | TRBV29-1 | TRBD1
ASSLVGAGDGYT | TRBJ1-2 | TRBV11-3 | -
SVRLVGETQY | TRBJ2-5 | TRBV29-1 | -
ASSQRLREKLF | TRBJ1-4 | TRBV4-2 | -
ASSSRTGVSEAF | TRBJ1-1 | TRBV7-8 | TRBD1
ASSPPYPDTQY | TRBJ2-3 | TRBV18 | -
SANLGVATYNEQF | TRBJ2-1 | TRBV20-1 | -
SATQEGGPRHEAF | TRBJ1-1 | TRBV20-1 | -
ASSLALVANYGYT | TRBJ1-2 | TRBV7-2 | -
ASSLSKETQY | TRBJ2-5 | TRBV13 | -
ASSFRVGEQY | TRBJ2-7 | TRBV6-2/TRBV6-3 | -
ASSLSEYNEQF | TRBJ2-1 | TRBV27 | -
ASSQGQGYSSPLH | TRBJ1-6 | TRBV4-3 | TRBD1
ASSLTSGGIYNEQF | TRBJ2-1 | TRBV7-2 | TRBD2